This is a list of T cell receptor beta chains from one sample in a study of neurological immune-mediated disorders. TCRdb recomputed calls from the 5' RACE reads with MiXCR, one row per CDR3 protein. The sample holds about 66,000 distinct CDR3 sequences, more than 7.5% seen once. The sample was PBMCs. The receptor source for this set is a man aged 30-40 years in good health. Both conserved end residues are part of each CDR3. Each record gives: V gene, clone size, J gene, D gene, CDR3 protein, CDR3 DNA. D genes are given only for firm matches. Clone size, where shown, is once, few, many, or a class for clones that have expanded.

TRBV9,-,TRBJ2-3,-,CANSLSGMLDTQYF,TGTGCCAACAGCCTCTCCGGGATGCTAGATACACAGTATTTT
TRBV28,many,TRBJ2-7,-,CASTKPGARSYEQYF,TGTGCCAGCACCAAACCAGGGGCGAGGTCCTACGAGCAGTACTTC
TRBV5-6,many,TRBJ2-2,TRBD2,CASSLAEGLVDRSTGELFF,TGTGCCAGCAGCTTGGCCGAGGGACTAGTCGACCGATCCACCGGGGAGCTGTTTTTT
TRBV20-1,many,TRBJ2-5,-,CSGRGYRETQYF,TGCAGTGGACGAGGGTATCGAGAGACCCAGTACTTC
TRBV28,many,TRBJ2-3,TRBD2,CASSLLAGVGDTQYF,TGTGCCAGCAGTTTATTAGCGGGAGTAGGTGATACGCAGTATTTT
TRBV20-1,many,TRBJ2-3,-,CSAMPGVTDTQYF,TGCAGTGCCATGCCGGGAGTCACAGATACGCAGTATTTT
TRBV20-1,many,TRBJ2-1,TRBD2,CSARDILADYNEQFF,TGCAGTGCTAGAGATATACTAGCGGACTACAATGAGCAGTTCTTC
TRBV20-1,many,TRBJ2-3,TRBD2,CSAPGLAGDTQYF,TGCAGTGCCCCGGGACTAGCGGGAGATACGCAGTATTTT
TRBV2,many,TRBJ2-7,-,CASLERTALEQYF,TGTGCCAGCCTCGAGCGGACAGCGCTCGAGCAGTACTTC
TRBV28,many,TRBJ1-4,-,CASILRRGNSEKLFF,TGTGCCAGCATCCTCCGGCGGGGTAATAGTGAAAAACTGTTTTTT
TRBV27,many,TRBJ2-1,-,CASSQNIPFNEQFF,TGTGCCAGCAGTCAAAATATCCCGTTCAATGAGCAGTTCTTC
TRBV4-1,many,TRBJ2-7,TRBD1,CASSPDRAAPLSYEQYF,TGCGCCAGCAGCCCGGACAGGGCAGCCCCACTATCTTACGAGCAGTACTTC
TRBV12-3/TRBV12-4,many,TRBJ2-7,-,CASSAGQAYEQYF,TGTGCCAGCAGTGCGGGACAAGCCTACGAGCAGTACTTC
TRBV11-2,many,TRBJ1-3,-,CASSEYGSLSSGNTIYF,TGTGCCAGCAGCGAATACGGTTCCTTGAGCTCTGGAAACACCATATATTTT
TRBV7-9,many,TRBJ2-7,TRBD2,CASSAGTSGRDYYEQYF,TGTGCCAGCAGCGCAGGGACTAGCGGGAGAGATTACTACGAGCAGTACTTC
TRBV6-1,few,TRBJ2-5,TRBD2,CASSELAGDQETQYF,TGTGCCAGCAGTGAACTTGCGGGAGATCAGGAGACCCAGTACTTC
TRBV20-1,-,TRBJ2-1,-,CSAGPIGSYWEQFF,TGCAGTGCTGGCCCTATCGGGAGTTATTGGGAGCAGTTCTTC
TRBV28,-,TRBJ1-1,-,CASSLRPGTPNTEAFF,TGTGCCAGCAGCTTGCGTCCCGGGACACCTAACACTGAAGCTTTCTTT
TRBV5-1,many,TRBJ2-7,-,CASSLGDDYEQYF,TGCGCCAGCAGCTTAGGAGACGACTACGAGCAGTACTTC
TRBV20-1,many,TRBJ2-3,-,CSARDREVATSTDTQYF,TGCAGTGCTAGAGATAGAGAAGTAGCGACTAGCACAGATACGCAGTATTTT
TRBV6-4,many,TRBJ2-1,-,CASSEGGSYNEQFF,TGTGCCAGCAGTGAGGGGGGCTCCTACAATGAGCAGTTCTTC
TRBV7-2,many,TRBJ2-5,TRBD1,CASSTNRGETQYF,TGTGCCAGCAGCACCAACAGGGGAGAGACCCAGTACTTC
TRBV6-1,-,TRBJ2-7,-,CASAPTVNSYEQYF,TGTGCCAGCGCACCAACAGTTAACTCCTACGAGCAGTACTTC
TRBV7-2,many,TRBJ2-7,-,CASSTVRAEQYF,TGTGCCAGCAGCACGGTGCGGGCCGAGCAGTACTTC
TRBV20-1,many,TRBJ2-3,TRBD1,CRSGTGRADTQYF,TGCAGGTCCGGGACAGGACGGGCAGATACGCAGTATTTT
TRBV5-1,many,TRBJ2-2,-,CASSLTPPNTGELFF,TGCGCCAGCAGCTTGACACCGCCGAACACCGGGGAGCTGTTTTTT
TRBV29-1,-,TRBJ2-2,-,CSVDRADRPGELFF,TGCAGCGTTGATAGGGCTGACAGACCCGGGGAGCTGTTTTTT
TRBV12-3/TRBV12-4,many,TRBJ1-5,TRBD1,CASSPGTGPYSNQPQHF,TGTGCCAGCAGCCCCGGGACAGGCCCATATAGCAATCAGCCCCAGCATTTT
TRBV6-1,few,TRBJ1-5,-,CASSEVQPQHF,TGTGCCAGCAGTGAGGTACAGCCCCAGCATTTT
TRBV7-9,many,TRBJ2-7,TRBD2,CASSRPGLAGERYEQYF,TGTGCCAGCAGCCGCCCGGGACTAGCGGGAGAACGGTACGAGCAGTACTTC
TRBV27,many,TRBJ2-7,TRBD2,CASSLFGGSYYEQYF,TGTGCCAGCAGTTTATTCGGCGGGAGTTACTACGAGCAGTACTTC
TRBV9,many,TRBJ1-4,-,CASSPAKANEKLFF,TGTGCCAGCAGCCCCGCAAAGGCTAATGAAAAACTGTTTTTT
TRBV12-3/TRBV12-4,-,TRBJ2-2,-,CASSQLVSTGELFF,TGTGCCAGCAGTCAACTAGTTTCCACCGGGGAGCTGTTTTTT
TRBV4-1,many,TRBJ2-7,-,CASSQVADYEQYF,TGCGCCAGCAGCCAAGTTGCGGACTACGAGCAGTACTTC
TRBV20-1,-,TRBJ1-5,TRBD1,CSARDGTDSNQPQHF,TGCAGTGCTAGAGATGGGACAGATAGCAATCAGCCCCAGCATTTT
TRBV18,many,TRBJ1-5,TRBD1,CASSWTGGEDQPQHF,TGTGCCAGCTCCTGGACAGGGGGCGAAGATCAGCCCCAGCATTTT
TRBV29-1,many,TRBJ2-3,-,CSLARTTDTQYF,TGCAGTTTAGCCCGAACCACAGATACGCAGTATTTT
TRBV27,many,TRBJ1-4,TRBD1,CASRGTAKLFF,TGTGCCAGCAGGGGGACAGCGAAACTGTTTTTT
TRBV6-6,many,TRBJ1-2,-,CASSNPEQLYGYTF,TGTGCCAGCAGTAACCCGGAACAGCTATATGGCTACACCTTC
TRBV28,many,TRBJ2-3,TRBD2,CASSLGLAGGPGSTDTQYF,TGTGCCAGCAGTCTTGGACTAGCGGGAGGGCCGGGGAGCACAGATACGCAGTATTTT
TRBV29-1,many,TRBJ2-1,TRBD2,CSVDLFGTSGRVLSYNEQFF,TGCAGCGTTGATCTTTTTGGGACTAGCGGGAGGGTCCTCTCCTACAATGAGCAGTTCTTC
TRBV29-1,many,TRBJ1-4,-,CSVEGTATNEKLFF,TGCAGCGTTGAAGGGACAGCAACTAATGAAAAACTGTTTTTT
TRBV5-5,many,TRBJ1-4,-,CASSFLPREIGEKLFF,TGTGCCAGCAGCTTTTTACCCCGTGAAATCGGGGAAAAACTGTTTTTT
TRBV7-2,many,TRBJ2-2,-,CASSLLGGTGELFF,TGTGCCAGCAGCTTATTAGGGGGAACCGGGGAGCTGTTTTTT
TRBV5-1,many,TRBJ2-2,TRBD2,CASSLEGTSGYGELFF,TGCGCCAGCAGCTTGGAAGGGACTAGCGGATACGGGGAGCTGTTTTTT
TRBV12-3/TRBV12-4,many,TRBJ2-1,TRBD1,CASSPGTGKGLVSTYNEQFF,TGTGCCAGCAGTCCGGGGACAGGGAAAGGACTAGTTTCCACTTACAATGAGCAGTTCTTC
TRBV7-9,many,TRBJ2-7,TRBD1,CASSPGQGKNEQYF,TGTGCCAGCAGCCCGGGACAGGGTAAGAACGAGCAGTACTTC
TRBV5-1,many,TRBJ2-2,-,CASSLTIQGTGELFF,TGCGCCAGCAGCTTGACTATTCAGGGCACCGGGGAGCTGTTTTTT
TRBV20-1,many,TRBJ2-1,-,CSARQGSSYNEQFF,TGCAGTGCTAGGCAGGGGTCTTCCTACAATGAGCAGTTCTTC
TRBV5-1,many,TRBJ2-2,-,CASSPTTTGGELFF,TGCGCCAGCAGCCCGACTACTACCGGCGGGGAGCTGTTTTTT
TRBV9,many,TRBJ2-1,-,CASSVGEGGYNEQFF,TGTGCCAGCAGCGTAGGCGAAGGGGGGTACAATGAGCAGTTCTTC
TRBV7-2,many,TRBJ1-3,TRBD1,CASSLGTGFTGNTIYF,TGTGCCAGCAGCTTAGGGACAGGGTTCACTGGAAACACCATATATTTT
TRBV20-1,many,TRBJ2-3,TRBD2,CSARDSGSGSWDTQYF,TGCAGTGCTAGAGATTCGGGTAGCGGGAGTTGGGATACGCAGTATTTT
TRBV27,many,TRBJ1-1,-,CASTWGRGSGEAFF,TGTGCCAGCACCTGGGGAAGGGGGTCTGGTGAAGCTTTCTTT
TRBV9,many,TRBJ2-2,TRBD2,CASSVGGRANTGELFF,TGTGCCAGCAGCGTGGGCGGGAGGGCCAACACCGGGGAGCTGTTTTTT
TRBV5-1,many,TRBJ2-2,TRBD1,CASSLAGQGYTGELFF,TGCGCCAGCAGCTTGGCCGGACAGGGGTACACCGGGGAGCTGTTTTTT
TRBV7-6,many,TRBJ2-3,-,CASSPRAIDTQYF,TGTGCCAGCAGCCCGAGGGCCATAGATACGCAGTATTTT
TRBV10-2,many,TRBJ2-3,-,CASSEMGTGTDTQYF,TGCGCCAGCAGTGAGATGGGAACCGGCACAGATACGCAGTATTTT